This T cell receptor (beta chain) was recorded in a study of CD8 T cells in ankylosing spondylitis. TCRdb re-called the 5' RACE reads through MiXCR, storing one row per CDR3 protein. The sample has around 770,000 distinct CDR3 sequences, approximately 10% seen once. Concerning this clonotype: Its antigen is undetermined.

General study points: Ankylosing spondylitis blood appeared to be characterized by a TCR beta motif of eight or nine highly homologous variants. Past research had described some motif variants in reactive arthritis synovial fluid and blood. Clones linked with disease were CD8+ and fairly uncommon in the peripheral blood.

Trimming removed 6 bases from V and 0 bases from J, with 13 bases in between. CDR3 length: 15 residues. Specimen: blood, either unsorted or a sorted T cell fraction (not recorded which). The source of this sequence is a male donor with ankylosing spondylitis. The chain recombines TRBV12-3 or TRBV12-4 with TRBJ2-3; perhaps TRBD1 as D (6 bases). Written as DNA, the CDR3 is TGTGCCAGCAGGCCACAGGGATTGAGCACAGATACGCAGTATTTT. This codes for CASRPQGLSTDTQYF.